The source of this T cell receptor (beta chain) is a study of blood T cell repertoires in COVID-19. Sequencing was performed with immunoSEQ multiplex PCR; in TCRdb, only in-frame clones are kept and a portion is missing. This table holds fewer than 75,000 clones, roughly 79% found once. Deletions cut 5 bases from V and 5 bases from J, with 13 bases between. Germline V CDR1 and CDR2: LNHDA, SQIVND (reference sequence). The length of the CDR3 is 14 residues. This sequence originates from a man aged 60 to 69 with acute or convalescent COVID-19. Sequencing used peripheral blood. V is TRBV19 and J is TRBJ1-5; TRBD1 might be the D (5 bases). The CDR3 coding sequence is TGTGCCAGTAGTGCCTCAGGGTTGGATCAGCCCCAGCATTTT. It is translated as CASSASGLDQPQHF.